The T cell receptor (beta chain) described here comes from a study of blood T cell repertoires in COVID-19. Trimming cost V 1 base and J 4 bases; bases outside gene matches: 2. Germline values: CDR1 SGHRS, CDR2 YFSETQ. This CDR3 has 14 residues. The data were produced by immunoSEQ multiplex PCR, yet TCRdb's version contains in-frame clones alone and is incomplete. The sample has some 70,000 clones, approximately 88% seen once. The sequenced sample was peripheral blood. The V gene is TRBV5-1, the J gene TRBJ1-3, with 7 bases that match TRBD1. The TCR sequence derives from a woman between 65 and 79 years old with acute or convalescent COVID-19. CDR3 nucleotides: TGCGCCAGCAGCTTGACAGGGGTCGGAAACACCATATATTTT. It codes for CASSLTGVGNTIYF.